These T cell receptor beta chains were read from a single sample in a study of blood T cell repertoires in COVID-19. The protocol was immunoSEQ multiplex PCR, while the TCRdb copy is restricted to in-frame clones and leaves out a portion. Of about 150,000 clones in the sample, 85% to 90% were seen once. The source material was peripheral blood. Every receptor here comes from a woman between 55 and 75 years old with active COVID-19. CDR3s include the opening cysteine and the closing phenylalanine or tryptophan. Fields, in order: J gene, D gene, clone size, V gene, CDR3 DNA, CDR3 protein. D genes are given only for firm matches. Rows may omit the clone size; those that give it use once, few, many or a size class.

TRBJ1-4	TRBD1	-	TRBV10-3	TGTGCCATCAGCGGACAGGGAGGGGAAAAACTGTTTTTT	CAISGQGGEKLFF
TRBJ1-1	-	-	TRBV14	TGTGCCAGCAGCTACAGGGCGACTGAAGCTTTCTTT	CASSYRATEAFF
TRBJ1-4	-	-	TRBV4-3	TGCGCCAGCAGCCAAGAGGGGATGGGTGTCGGACTAACCAATGAAAAACTGTTTTTT	CASSQEGMGVGLTNEKLFF
TRBJ2-1	TRBD2	few	TRBV5-1	TGCGCCAGCAGCGCCTCTAGCGGTTCCTACAATGAGCAGTTCTTC	CASSASSGSYNEQFF
TRBJ1-5	TRBD1	-	TRBV5-5	TGTGCCAGCAGCTTGGGGGACAGGAGTAGCAATCAGCCCCAGCATTTT	CASSLGDRSSNQPQHF
TRBJ1-3	TRBD1	-	TRBV15	TGTGCCACCAGCAGAGGCGGGACAGGGGCTGGAAACACCATATATTTT	CATSRGGTGAGNTIYF
TRBJ2-1	TRBD2	-	TRBV15	TGTGCCACCAGCAGAGATCCGGGAGGGTACAATGAGCAGTTCTTC	CATSRDPGGYNEQFF
TRBJ1-6	TRBD1	-	TRBV4-2	TGTGCCAGCAGCCAAGATCTCGGGACAGGGTTTTCACCCCTCCACTTT	CASSQDLGTGFSPLHF
TRBJ2-7	-	-	TRBV5-1	TGCGCCAGCAGCTTTGAGCCTACCCTACCGGAGCAGTACTTC	CASSFEPTLPEQYF
TRBJ2-1	TRBD2	-	TRBV4-2	TGTGCCAGCAGCCCTGGACTAGCCGGGCCTTACAATGAGCAGTTCTTC	CASSPGLAGPYNEQFF
TRBJ1-5	TRBD1	-	TRBV5-8	TGTGCCAGCAGCTTGAGAGGGGGCCCGGTGCAGCCCCAGCATTTT	CASSLRGGPVQPQHF
TRBJ2-7	TRBD1	-	TRBV24-1	TGTGCCACCAGTGATCCGACAGGGCGCGACTACGAGCAGTACTTC	CATSDPTGRDYEQYF
TRBJ2-1	-	-	TRBV28	TGTGCCAGCGCTCTCGACAGTCTAATTAACAATGAGCAGTTCTTC	CASALDSLINNEQFF
TRBJ1-5	-	few	TRBV19	TGTGCCAGTAGTGGGCAGGATCAGCCCCAGCATTTT	CASSGQDQPQHF
TRBJ2-7	-	-	TRBV28	TGTGCCAGCAGTTATTACGGGAGCTCCTACGAGCAGTACTTC	CASSYYGSSYEQYF
TRBJ2-4	TRBD2	-	TRBV2	TGTGCCAGCAGTTCTAGCGGGAGAGTCGGGGTGTTC	CASSSSGRVGVF
TRBJ1-2	-	-	TRBV2	TGTGCCAGCCGGCTACAGACCAACTATGGCTACACCTTC	CASRLQTNYGYTF
TRBJ1-5	-	-	TRBV6-1	TGTGCCAGCAGTGACACGGGACATAGCAATCAGCCCCAGCATTTT	CASSDTGHSNQPQHF
TRBJ2-3	-	-	TRBV4-1	TGCGCCAGCAGCCAAGAATTCAGCGGCACAGATACGCAGTATTTT	CASSQEFSGTDTQYF
TRBJ1-1	TRBD1	-	TRBV15	TGTGCCACCAGTGACAGGGGCACTGAAGCTTTCTTT	CATSDRGTEAFF
TRBJ2-3	TRBD2	-	TRBV4-1	TGCGCCAGCAGCCGTAAGGCGGGGGTTGACACAGATACGCAGTATTTT	CASSRKAGVDTDTQYF
TRBJ1-2	-	-	TRBV30	TGTGCCTTAACACGAGATAACAGGGCCTATGGCTACACCTTC	CALTRDNRAYGYTF
TRBJ2-2	-	few	TRBV10-1	TGCGCCAGCAGTGTGGGCAGCACTGGCGGGGAGCTGTTTTTT	CASSVGSTGGELFF
TRBJ1-1	-	once	TRBV11-2	TGTGCCAGCAGCTTAATCAGCCTGAGGGAAGCTTTCTTT	CASSLISLREAFF
TRBJ2-1	TRBD2	-	TRBV27	TGTGCCAGCGGATTAGCGGGAGTAGGAGCGGATGAGCAGTTCTTC	CASGLAGVGADEQFF
TRBJ2-2	TRBD1	-	TRBV7-8	TGTGCCAGCAGCCGGGACAGAAACACCGGGGAGCTGTTTTTT	CASSRDRNTGELFF
TRBJ1-1	TRBD1	once	TRBV27	TGTGCCAGCAGTATCCCCGGGACAGGGATGACTGAAGCTTTCTTT	CASSIPGTGMTEAFF
TRBJ2-1	-	few	TRBV24-1	TGTGCCACCAGTAGGGGGAATGAGCAGTTCTTC	CATSRGNEQFF
TRBJ2-3	-	-	TRBV7-2	TGTGCCAGCAGCTTACTACTGGGAGCGACAGATACGCAGTATTTT	CASSLLLGATDTQYF
TRBJ2-5	TRBD2	-	TRBV13	TGTGCCAGCAGCTTAGGCACGGGAGGGGAAGAGACCCAGTACTTC	CASSLGTGGEETQYF
TRBJ2-7	TRBD1	-	TRBV27	TGTGCCAGCAGTTCGGGACAGAACTACGAGCAGTACTTC	CASSSGQNYEQYF
TRBJ2-3	-	-	TRBV9	TGTGCCAGCAGCGTAGGGGCCCGGGATCTGACAGATACGCAGTATTTT	CASSVGARDLTDTQYF